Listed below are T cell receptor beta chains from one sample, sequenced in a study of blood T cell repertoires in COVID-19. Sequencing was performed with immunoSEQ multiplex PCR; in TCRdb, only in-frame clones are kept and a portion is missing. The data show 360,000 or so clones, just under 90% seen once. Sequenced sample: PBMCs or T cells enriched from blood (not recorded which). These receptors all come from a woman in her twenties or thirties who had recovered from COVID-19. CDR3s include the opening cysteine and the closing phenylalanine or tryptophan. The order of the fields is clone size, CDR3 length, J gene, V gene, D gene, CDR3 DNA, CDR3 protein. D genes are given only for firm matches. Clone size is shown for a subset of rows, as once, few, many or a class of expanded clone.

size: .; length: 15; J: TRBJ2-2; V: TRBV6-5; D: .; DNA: TGTGCCAGCAGTACACTGGGGGCGGGTACCGGGGAGCTGTTTTTT; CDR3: CASSTLGAGTGELFF
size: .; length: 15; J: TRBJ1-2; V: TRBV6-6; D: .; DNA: TGTGCCAGCAGCCTACGGACGAGGGATATTAATGGCTACACCTTC; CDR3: CASSLRTRDINGYTF
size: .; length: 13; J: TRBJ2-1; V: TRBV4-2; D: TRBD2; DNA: TGTGCCAGCAGCAGGCGACTAGCCGATGAGCAGTTCTTC; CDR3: CASSRRLADEQFF
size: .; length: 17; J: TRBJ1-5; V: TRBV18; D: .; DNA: TGTGCCAGCTCCCACTTCGTCTCCAGGGATAGCAATCAGCCCCAGCATTTT; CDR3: CASSHFVSRDSNQPQHF
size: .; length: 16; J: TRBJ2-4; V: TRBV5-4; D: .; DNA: TGTGCCAGCAGCTTTAGTACGTTCTTAGCCAAAAACATTCAGTACTTC; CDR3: CASSFSTFLAKNIQYF
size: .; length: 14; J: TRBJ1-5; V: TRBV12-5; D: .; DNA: TGTGCTAGTGGTTTGATGGGGGCGAGTCAGCCCCAGCATTTT; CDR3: CASGLMGASQPQHF
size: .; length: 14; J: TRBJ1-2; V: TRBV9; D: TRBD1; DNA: TGTGCCAGCAGCACAAACAGGGGTGGCTATGGCTACACCTTC; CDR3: CASSTNRGGYGYTF
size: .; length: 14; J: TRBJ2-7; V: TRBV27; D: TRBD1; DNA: TGTGCCAGCAGTCCGTTTCTGACAGGGCACGAGCAGTACTTC; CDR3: CASSPFLTGHEQYF
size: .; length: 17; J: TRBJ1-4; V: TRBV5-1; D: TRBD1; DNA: TGCGCCAGCAGCTTGGAGGGACAGGGCTTTTCTAATGAAAAACTGTTTTTT; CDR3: CASSLEGQGFSNEKLFF
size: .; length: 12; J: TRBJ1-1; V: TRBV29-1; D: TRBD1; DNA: TGCAGCGCCAGGGACAGTCCCACTGAAGCTTTCTTT; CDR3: CSARDSPTEAFF
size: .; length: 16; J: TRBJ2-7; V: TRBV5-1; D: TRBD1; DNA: TGCGCCAGCAGACCAACCGGGACAGGGGACACCTACGAGCAGTACTTC; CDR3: CASRPTGTGDTYEQYF
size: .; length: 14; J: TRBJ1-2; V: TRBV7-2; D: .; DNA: TGTGCCAGCAGCTCCCGTCAGGAGGGCTATGGCTACACCTTC; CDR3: CASSSRQEGYGYTF
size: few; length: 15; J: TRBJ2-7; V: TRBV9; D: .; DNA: TGTGCCAGCAGCATAGAGGGAGCGCGCTACGACGAGCAGTACTTC; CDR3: CASSIEGARYDEQYF
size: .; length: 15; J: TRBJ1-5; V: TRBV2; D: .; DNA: TGTGCCAGCAGCATTGCAGGGGTTTTCGATCAGCCCCAGCATTTT; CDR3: CASSIAGVFDQPQHF
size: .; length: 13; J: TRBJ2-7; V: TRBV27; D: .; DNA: TGTGCCAGCAGTTTTGGTCTAACCTACGAGCAGTACTTC; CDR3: CASSFGLTYEQYF
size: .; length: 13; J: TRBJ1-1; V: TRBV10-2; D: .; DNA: TGCGCCAGCAGTCGAGGGGGGAACACTGAAGCTTTCTTT; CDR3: CASSRGGNTEAFF
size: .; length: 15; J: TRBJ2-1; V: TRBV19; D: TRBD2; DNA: TGTGCCAGTAAGTTAACTAGCGGCAAGACCAATGAGCAGTTCTTC; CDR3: CASKLTSGKTNEQFF
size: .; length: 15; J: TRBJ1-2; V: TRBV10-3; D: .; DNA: TGTGCCATCAGTGCTAACAGGGAAAGCTCGCGGGGCTACACCTTC; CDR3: CAISANRESSRGYTF
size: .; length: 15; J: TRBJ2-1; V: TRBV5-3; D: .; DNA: TGTGCCAGAAGCTGCACAAACGAGCGATACAATGAGCAGTTCTTC; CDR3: CARSCTNERYNEQFF
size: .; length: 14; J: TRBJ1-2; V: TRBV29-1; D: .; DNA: TGCAGCGTTGAAGGCAGAACCCGTAACTATGGCTACACCTTC; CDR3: CSVEGRTRNYGYTF
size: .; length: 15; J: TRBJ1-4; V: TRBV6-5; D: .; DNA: TGTGCCACTTCATACAGGTTATCAACTAATGAAAAACTGTTTTTT; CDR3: CATSYRLSTNEKLFF